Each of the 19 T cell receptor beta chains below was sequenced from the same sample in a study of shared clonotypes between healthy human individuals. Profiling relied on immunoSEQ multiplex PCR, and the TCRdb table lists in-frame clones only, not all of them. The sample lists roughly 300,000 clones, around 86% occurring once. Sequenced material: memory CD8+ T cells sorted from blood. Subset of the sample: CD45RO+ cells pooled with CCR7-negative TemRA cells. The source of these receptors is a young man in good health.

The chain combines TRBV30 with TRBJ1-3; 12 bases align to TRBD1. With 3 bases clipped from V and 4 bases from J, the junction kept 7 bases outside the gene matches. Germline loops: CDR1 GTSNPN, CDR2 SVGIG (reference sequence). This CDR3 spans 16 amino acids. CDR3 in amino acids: CAWRHRDRGLGNTIYF. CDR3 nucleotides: TGTGCCTGGAGACACCGGGACAGGGGGCTCGGAAACACCATATATTTT.

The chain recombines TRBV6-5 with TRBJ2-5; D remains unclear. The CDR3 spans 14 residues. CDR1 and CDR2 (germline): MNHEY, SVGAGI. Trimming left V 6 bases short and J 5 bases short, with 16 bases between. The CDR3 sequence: CASSSPEVGETQYF. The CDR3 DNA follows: TGTGCCAGCAGCTCCCCCGAGGTGGGGGAGACCCAGTACTTC.

This CDR3 reads CASSQDPGQETQYF. As DNA, the CDR3 is TGTGCCAGCAGCCAAGACCCAGGCCAAGAGACCCAGTACTTC. The chain uses TRBV14 and TRBJ2-5; D is uncertain. CDR1 is SGHDN, CDR2 FVKESK, per germline. Trimming shortened V by 0 bases and J by 1 base, and 6 bases separated the two germline ends. The CDR3 has 14 amino acids.

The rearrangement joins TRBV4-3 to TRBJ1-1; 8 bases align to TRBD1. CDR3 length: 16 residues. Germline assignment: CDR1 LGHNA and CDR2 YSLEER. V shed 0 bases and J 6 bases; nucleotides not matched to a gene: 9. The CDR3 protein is CASSQDQGPGGPEAFF. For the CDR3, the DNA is TGCGCCAGCAGCCAAGATCAGGGACCAGGGGGCCCTGAAGCTTTCTTT.

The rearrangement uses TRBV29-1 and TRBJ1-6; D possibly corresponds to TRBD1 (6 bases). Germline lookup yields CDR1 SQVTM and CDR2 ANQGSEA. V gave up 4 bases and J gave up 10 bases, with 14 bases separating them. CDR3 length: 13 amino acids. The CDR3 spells CSVGHRVGSPLHF. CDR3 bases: TGCAGCGTTGGTCACAGGGTCGGCTCACCCCTCCACTTT.

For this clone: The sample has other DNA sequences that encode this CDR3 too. CDR3 nucleotides: TGTGCCAGCAGCGCAACGACAGGGGACGGCTACACCTTC. This gives the protein CASSATTGDGYTF. This chain links TRBV7-9 with TRBJ1-2; 8 bases are a match to TRBD1. Per the germline V gene, CDR1 is SEHNR and CDR2 is FQNEAQ (reference sequence). Trimming at V came to 5 bases and at J to 8 bases, leaving 7 bases not matched to a gene. This CDR3 comprises 13 residues.

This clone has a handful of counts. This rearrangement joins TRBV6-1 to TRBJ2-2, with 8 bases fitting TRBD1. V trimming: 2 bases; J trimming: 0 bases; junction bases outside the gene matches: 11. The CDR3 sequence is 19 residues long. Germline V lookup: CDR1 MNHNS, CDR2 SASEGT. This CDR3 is CASSEYWQGALSNTGELFF. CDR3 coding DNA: TGTGCCAGCAGTGAATATTGGCAGGGGGCGCTTTCGAACACCGGGGAGCTGTTTTTT.

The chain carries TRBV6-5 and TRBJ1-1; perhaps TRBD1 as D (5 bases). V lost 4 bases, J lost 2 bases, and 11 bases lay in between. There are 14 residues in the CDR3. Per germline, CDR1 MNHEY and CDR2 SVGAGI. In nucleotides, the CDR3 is TGTGCCAGCAGTTCCTTAAGGGGAAACACTGAAGCTTTCTTT. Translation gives CASSSLRGNTEAFF.

This CDR3 reads CASSLRDRVETQYF. DNA for the CDR3: TGTGCCAGCAGCTTGCGGGACAGGGTAGAGACCCAGTACTTC. The V and J genes are TRBV7-8 and TRBJ2-5; 9 bases are a match to TRBD1. Looked up from germline, CDR1 is SGHVS and CDR2 is FQNEAQ. The V gene end was trimmed by 3 bases and the J gene end by 4 bases; junction bases not matched to a gene: 3. The CDR3 has 14 residues.

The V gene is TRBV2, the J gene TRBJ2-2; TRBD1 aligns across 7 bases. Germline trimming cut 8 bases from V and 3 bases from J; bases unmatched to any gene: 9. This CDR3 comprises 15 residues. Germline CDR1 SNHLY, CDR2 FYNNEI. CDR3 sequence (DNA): TGTGCCAGCGACAGGGAGATGAGGCACACCGGGGAGCTGTTTTTT. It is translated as CASDREMRHTGELFF. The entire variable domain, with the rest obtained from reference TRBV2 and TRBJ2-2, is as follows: EPEVTQTPSHQVTQMGQEVILRCVPISNHLYFYWYRQILGQKVEFLVSFYNNEISEKSEIFDDQFSVERPDGSNFTLKIRSTKLEDSAMYFCASDREMRHTGELFFGEGSRLTVL.

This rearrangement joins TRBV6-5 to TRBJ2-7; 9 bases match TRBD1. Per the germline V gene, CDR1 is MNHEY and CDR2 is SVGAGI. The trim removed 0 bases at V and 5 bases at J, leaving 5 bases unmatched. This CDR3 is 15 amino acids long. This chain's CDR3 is CASSYSGQGFDEQYF. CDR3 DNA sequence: TGTGCCAGCAGTTACTCCGGACAGGGGTTCGACGAGCAGTACTTC.

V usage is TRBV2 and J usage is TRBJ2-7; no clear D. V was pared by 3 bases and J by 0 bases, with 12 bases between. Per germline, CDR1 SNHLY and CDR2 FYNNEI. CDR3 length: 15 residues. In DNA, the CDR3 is TGTGCCAGCAGTGATATAACGGAGAGCTCCTACGAGCAGTACTTC. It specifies CASSDITESSYEQYF.

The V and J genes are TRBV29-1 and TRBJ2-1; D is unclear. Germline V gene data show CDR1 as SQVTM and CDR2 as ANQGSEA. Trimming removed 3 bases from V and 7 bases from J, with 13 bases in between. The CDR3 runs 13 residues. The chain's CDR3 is CSVEFGVGNEQFF. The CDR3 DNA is TGCAGCGTTGAGTTTGGGGTAGGGAATGAGCAGTTCTTC.

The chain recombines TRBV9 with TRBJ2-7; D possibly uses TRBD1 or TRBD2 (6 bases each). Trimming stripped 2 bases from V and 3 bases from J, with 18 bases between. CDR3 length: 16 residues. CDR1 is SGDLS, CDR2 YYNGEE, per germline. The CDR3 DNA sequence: TGTGCCAGCAGCGTCGGTGAAGGGGGGCCGATCTACGAGCAGTACTTC. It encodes CASSVGEGGPIYEQYF.

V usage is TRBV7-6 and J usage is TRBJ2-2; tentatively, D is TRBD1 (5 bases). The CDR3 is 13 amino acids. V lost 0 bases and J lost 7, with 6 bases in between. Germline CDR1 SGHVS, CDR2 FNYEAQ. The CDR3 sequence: CASSLAGHGELFF. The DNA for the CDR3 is TGTGCCAGCAGCTTAGCGGGGCACGGGGAGCTGTTTTTT.

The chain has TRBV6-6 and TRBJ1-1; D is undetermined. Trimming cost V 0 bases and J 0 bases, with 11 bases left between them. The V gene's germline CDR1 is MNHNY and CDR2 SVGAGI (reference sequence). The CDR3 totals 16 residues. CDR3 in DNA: TGTGCCAGCAGTTACTCACGGATCGGGATGAACACTGAAGCTTTCTTT. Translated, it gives CASSYSRIGMNTEAFF.

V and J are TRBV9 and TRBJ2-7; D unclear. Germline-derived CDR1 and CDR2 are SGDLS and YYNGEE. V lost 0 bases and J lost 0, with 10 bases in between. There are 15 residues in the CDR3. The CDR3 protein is CASSVGWQVSYEQYF. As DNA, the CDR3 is TGTGCCAGCAGCGTAGGGTGGCAGGTCTCCTACGAGCAGTACTTC.

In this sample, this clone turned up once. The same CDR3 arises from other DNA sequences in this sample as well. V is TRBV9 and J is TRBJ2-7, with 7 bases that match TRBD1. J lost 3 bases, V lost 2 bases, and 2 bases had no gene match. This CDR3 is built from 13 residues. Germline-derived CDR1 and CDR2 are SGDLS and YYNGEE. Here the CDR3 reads CASSVGQDYEQYF. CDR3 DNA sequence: TGTGCCAGCAGCGTTGGACAGGACTACGAGCAGTACTTC.

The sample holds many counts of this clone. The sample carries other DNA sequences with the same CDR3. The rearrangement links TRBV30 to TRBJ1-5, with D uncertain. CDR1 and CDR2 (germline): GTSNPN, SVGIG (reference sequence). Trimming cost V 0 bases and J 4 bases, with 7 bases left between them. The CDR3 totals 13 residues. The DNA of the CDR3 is TGTGCCTGGAGTGTTGCGGGGAATCAGCCCCAGCATTTT. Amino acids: CAWSVAGNQPQHF.